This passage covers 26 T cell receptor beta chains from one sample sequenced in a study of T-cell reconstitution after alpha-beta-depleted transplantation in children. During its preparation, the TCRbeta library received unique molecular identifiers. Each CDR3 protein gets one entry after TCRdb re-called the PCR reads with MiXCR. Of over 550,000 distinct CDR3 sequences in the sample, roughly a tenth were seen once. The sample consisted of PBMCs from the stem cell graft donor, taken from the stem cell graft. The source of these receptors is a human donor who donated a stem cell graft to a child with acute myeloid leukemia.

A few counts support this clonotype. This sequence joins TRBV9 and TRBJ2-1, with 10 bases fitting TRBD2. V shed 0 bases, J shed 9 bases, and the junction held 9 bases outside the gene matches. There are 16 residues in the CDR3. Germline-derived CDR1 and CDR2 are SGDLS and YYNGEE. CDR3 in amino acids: CASSVDKREGPGEQFF. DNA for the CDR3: TGTGCCAGCAGCGTAGACAAGCGGGAGGGCCCGGGTGAGCAGTTCTTC.

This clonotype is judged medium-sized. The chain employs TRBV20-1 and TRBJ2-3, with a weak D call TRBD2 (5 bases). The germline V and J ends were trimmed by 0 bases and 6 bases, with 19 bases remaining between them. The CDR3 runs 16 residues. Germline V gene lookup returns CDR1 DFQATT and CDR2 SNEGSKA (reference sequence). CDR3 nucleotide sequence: TGCAGTGCTAGAGATATCAAAGAGGGCCCCCCGGATACGCAGTATTTT. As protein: CSARDIKEGPPDTQYF.

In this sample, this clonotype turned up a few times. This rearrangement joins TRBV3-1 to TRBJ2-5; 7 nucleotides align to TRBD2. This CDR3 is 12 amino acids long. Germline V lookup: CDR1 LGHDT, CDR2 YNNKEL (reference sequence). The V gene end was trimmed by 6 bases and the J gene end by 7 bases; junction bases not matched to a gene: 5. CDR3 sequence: CASSPGGRTQYF. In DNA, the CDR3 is TGTGCCAGCAGTCCCGGCGGGAGGACCCAGTACTTC.

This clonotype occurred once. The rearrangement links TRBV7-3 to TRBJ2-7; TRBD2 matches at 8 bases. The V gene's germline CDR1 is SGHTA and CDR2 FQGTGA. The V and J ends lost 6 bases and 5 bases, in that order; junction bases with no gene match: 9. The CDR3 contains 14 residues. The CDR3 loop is CASRLAGSSHEQYF. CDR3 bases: TGTGCCAGCAGGTTAGCGGGAAGTTCCCACGAGCAGTACTTC.

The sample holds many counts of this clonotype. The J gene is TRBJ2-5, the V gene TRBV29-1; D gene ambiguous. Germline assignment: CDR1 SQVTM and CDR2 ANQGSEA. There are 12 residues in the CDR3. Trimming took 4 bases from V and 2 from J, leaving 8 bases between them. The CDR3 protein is CSVVGIQETQYF. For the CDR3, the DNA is TGCAGCGTTGTAGGAATACAAGAGACCCAGTACTTC. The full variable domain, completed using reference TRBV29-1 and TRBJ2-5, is SAVISQKPSRDICQRGTSLTIQCQVDSQVTMMFWYRQQPGQSLTLIATANQGSEATYESGFVIDKFPISRPNLTFSTLTVSNMSPEDSSIYLCSVVGIQETQYFGPGTRLLVL.

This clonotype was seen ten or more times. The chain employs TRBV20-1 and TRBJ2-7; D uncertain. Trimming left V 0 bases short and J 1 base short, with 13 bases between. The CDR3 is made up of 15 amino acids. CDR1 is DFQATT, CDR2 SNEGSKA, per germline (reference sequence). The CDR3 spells CSARDLGLLSYEQYF. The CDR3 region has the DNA TGCAGTGCTAGAGATCTGGGCCTATTATCCTACGAGCAGTACTTC.

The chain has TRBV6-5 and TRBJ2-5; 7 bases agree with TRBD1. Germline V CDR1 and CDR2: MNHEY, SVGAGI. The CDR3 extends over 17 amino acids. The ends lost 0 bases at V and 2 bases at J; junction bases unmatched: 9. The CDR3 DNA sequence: TGTGCCAGCAGTTACTCCCAACGACAGGGCCAGCAAGAGACCCAGTACTTC. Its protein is CASSYSQRQGQQETQYF.

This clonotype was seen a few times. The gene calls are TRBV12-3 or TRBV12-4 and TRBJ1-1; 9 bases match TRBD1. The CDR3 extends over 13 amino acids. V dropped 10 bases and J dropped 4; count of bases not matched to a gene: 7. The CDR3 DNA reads TGTGCCACTCGGACAGGGGTGGGCACTGAAGCTTTCTTT. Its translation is CATRTGVGTEAFF.

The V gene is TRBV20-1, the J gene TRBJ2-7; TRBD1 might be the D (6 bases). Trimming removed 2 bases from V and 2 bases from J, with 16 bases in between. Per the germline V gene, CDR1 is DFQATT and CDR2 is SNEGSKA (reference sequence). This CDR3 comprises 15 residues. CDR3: CSARSPTRGTYEQYF. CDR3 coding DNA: TGCAGTGCTAGATCACCTACCAGGGGAACCTACGAGCAGTACTTC.

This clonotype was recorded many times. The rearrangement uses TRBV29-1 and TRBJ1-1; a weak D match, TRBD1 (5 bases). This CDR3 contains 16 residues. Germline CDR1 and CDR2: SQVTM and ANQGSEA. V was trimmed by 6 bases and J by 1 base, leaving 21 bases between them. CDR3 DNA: TGCAGCGTCCAGGGAGGTGCCGGGAGGGGGAACACTGAAGCTTTCTTT. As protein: CSVQGGAGRGNTEAFF.

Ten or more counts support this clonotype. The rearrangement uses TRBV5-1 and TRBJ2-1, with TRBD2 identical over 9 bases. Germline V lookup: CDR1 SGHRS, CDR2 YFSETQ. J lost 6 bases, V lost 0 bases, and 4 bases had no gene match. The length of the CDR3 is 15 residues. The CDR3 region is CASSLALAGRNEQFF. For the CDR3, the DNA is TGCGCCAGCAGCTTGGCACTAGCGGGTCGCAATGAGCAGTTCTTC.

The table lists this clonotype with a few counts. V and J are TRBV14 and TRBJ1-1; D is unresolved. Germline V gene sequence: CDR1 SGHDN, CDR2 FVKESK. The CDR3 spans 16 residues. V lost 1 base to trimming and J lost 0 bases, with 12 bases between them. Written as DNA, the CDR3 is TGTGCCAGCAGCCAAGTAAATACCGGGATGAACACTGAAGCTTTCTTT. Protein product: CASSQVNTGMNTEAFF.

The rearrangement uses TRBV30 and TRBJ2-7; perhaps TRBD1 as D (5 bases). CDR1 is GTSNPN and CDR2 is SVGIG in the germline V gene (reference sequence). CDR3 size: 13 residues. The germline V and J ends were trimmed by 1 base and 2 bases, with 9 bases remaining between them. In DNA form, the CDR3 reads TGTGCCTGGAGTGATCAGGGCCCCTACGAGCAGTACTTC. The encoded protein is CAWSDQGPYEQYF.

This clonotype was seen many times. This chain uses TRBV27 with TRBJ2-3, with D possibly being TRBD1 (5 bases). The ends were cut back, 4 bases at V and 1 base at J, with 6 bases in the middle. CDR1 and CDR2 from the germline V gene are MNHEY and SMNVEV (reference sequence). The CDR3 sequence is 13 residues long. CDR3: CASSSRGTDTQYF. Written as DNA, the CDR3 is TGTGCCAGCAGTTCCAGGGGCACAGATACGCAGTATTTT.

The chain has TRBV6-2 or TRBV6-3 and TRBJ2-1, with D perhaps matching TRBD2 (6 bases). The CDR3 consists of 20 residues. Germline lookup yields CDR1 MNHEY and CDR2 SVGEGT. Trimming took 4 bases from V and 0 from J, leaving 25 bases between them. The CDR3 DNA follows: TGTGCCAGCAGTTTCCCCCTAGGATGGTTAGCGGAGAGCTCCTACAATGAGCAGTTCTTC. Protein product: CASSFPLGWLAESSYNEQFF.

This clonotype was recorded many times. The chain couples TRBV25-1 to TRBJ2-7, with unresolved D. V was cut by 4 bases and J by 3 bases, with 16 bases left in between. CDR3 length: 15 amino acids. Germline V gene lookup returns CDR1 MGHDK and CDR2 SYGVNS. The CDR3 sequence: CASSGEPDGFYEQYF. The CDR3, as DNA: TGTGCCAGCAGTGGGGAACCCGACGGGTTCTACGAGCAGTACTTC.

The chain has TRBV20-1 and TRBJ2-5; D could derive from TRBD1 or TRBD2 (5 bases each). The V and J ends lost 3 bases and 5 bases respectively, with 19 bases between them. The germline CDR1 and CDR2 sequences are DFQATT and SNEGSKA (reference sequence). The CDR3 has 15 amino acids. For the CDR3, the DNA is TGCAGTGCTAGGTCCCCACGGGGACCAGGGGAGACCCAGTACTTC. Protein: CSARSPRGPGETQYF.

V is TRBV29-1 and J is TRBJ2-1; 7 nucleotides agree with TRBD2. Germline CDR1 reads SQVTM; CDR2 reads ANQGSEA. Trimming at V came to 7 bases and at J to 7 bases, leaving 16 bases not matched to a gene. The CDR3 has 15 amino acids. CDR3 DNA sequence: TGCAGCGCTTGGGTAGCGGGCAATGAGGGGAATGAGCAGTTCTTC. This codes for CSAWVAGNEGNEQFF.

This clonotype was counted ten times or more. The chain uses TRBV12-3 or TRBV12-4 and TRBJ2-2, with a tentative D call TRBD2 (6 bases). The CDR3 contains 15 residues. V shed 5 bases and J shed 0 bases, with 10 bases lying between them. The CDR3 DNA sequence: TGTGCCAGCAGTCCGGGACTGTCGAACACCGGGGAGCTGTTTTTT. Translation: CASSPGLSNTGELFF.

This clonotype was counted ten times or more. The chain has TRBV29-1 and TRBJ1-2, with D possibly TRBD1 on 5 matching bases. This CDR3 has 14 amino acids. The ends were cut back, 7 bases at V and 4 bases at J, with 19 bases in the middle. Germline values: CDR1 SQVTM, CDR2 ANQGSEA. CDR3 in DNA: TGCAGCGCCCAACCCCATACAGGCCGCTATGGCTACACCTTC. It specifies CSAQPHTGRYGYTF.

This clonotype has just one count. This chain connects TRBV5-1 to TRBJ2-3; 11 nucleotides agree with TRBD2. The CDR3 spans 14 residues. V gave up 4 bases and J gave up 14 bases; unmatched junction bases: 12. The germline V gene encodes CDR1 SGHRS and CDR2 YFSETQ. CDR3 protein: CASSPTTSGSASYF. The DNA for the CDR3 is TGCGCCAGCAGCCCGACAACTAGCGGGAGTGCCTCGTATTTT.

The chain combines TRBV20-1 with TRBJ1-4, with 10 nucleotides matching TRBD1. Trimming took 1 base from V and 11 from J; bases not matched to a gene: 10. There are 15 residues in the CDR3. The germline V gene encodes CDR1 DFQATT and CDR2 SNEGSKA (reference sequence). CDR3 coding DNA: TGCAGTGCTAGAGTTTCCGGGACAGGGGTGGGGAAACTGTTTTTT. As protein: CSARVSGTGVGKLFF.

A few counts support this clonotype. The CDR3 sequence: CASSYSGPENIQYF. CDR3 DNA sequence: TGTGCCAGCAGTTACTCCGGACCGGAAAACATTCAGTACTTC. This chain connects TRBV6-5 to TRBJ2-4; D uncertain. Trimming pared 0 bases from V and 5 bases from J, leaving 8 bases between. The V gene's germline CDR1 is MNHEY and CDR2 SVGAGI. This CDR3 region has 14 residues.

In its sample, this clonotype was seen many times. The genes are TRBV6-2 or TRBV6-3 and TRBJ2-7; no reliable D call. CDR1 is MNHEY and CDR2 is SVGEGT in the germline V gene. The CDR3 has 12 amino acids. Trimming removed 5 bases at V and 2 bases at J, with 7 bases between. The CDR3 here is CASSLLTYEQYF. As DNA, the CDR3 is TGTGCCAGCAGTCTCCTTACCTACGAGCAGTACTTC.

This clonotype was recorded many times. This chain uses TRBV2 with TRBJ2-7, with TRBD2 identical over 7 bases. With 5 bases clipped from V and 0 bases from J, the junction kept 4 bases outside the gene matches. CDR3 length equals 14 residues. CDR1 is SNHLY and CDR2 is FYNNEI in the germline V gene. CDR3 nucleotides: TGTGCCAGCAGTCCAGGCGGGAGCTCCTACGAGCAGTACTTC. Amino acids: CASSPGGSSYEQYF.

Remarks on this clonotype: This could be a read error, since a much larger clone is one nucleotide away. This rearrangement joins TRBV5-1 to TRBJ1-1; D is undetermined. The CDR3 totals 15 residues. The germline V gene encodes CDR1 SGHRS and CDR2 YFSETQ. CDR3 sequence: CASSRGGQAATEAYF. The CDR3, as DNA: TGCGCCAGCAGCCGGGGAGGGCAGGCGGCTACTGAAGCTTACTTT.